One and the same sample provided the 25 T cell receptor beta chains below, sequenced in a study of regulatory T cells in long-lasting Graves disease (dated by TCRdb to 2020 to 2022). Library construction relied on multiplex PCR. TCRdb records Illumina HiSeq 4000 as the sequencer. To build TCR beta libraries, CDR3 regions were amplified by Arm-PCR using iRepertoire HTBI primers. TCRdb's own reprocessing of the public reads used fastp at Q25 and MiXCR and kept productive beta chains. Here each entry gathers all rows of one CDR3 protein and keeps the most common genes and DNA. This sample comprises 350,000 to 450,000 distinct CDR3 sequences, 16% of them detected only once. Jointly, the top ten make up about 32% of the sample. What this sample's time point label stands for: newly diagnosed GD, antithyroid drugs for less than 3 months. For both TCR sequencing and RNA sequencing, RNA was extracted from PBMCs in TRIzol.

These records were also assigned to another study, of T cells in Graves' hyperthyroidism and ophthalmopathy.

This material consisted of peripheral blood mononuclear cells (PBMCs), taken at new diagnosis, from a patient treated with antithyroid drugs. Source of these receptors: a man aged 35-49 years with Graves disease. Donor details come from another sample of the same person, matched by shared clones.

This clonotype was seen many times. The chain recombines TRBV5-1 with TRBJ2-5, with 9 nucleotides matching TRBD2. Looked up from germline, CDR1 is SGHRS and CDR2 is YFSETQ. The CDR3 has 15 residues. Trimming took 1 base from V and 5 from J; bases not matched to a gene: 6. In DNA, the CDR3 is TGCGCCAGCAGCTTGCGCGGGGGGGCTGAGGAGACCCAGTACTTC. This sequence encodes CASSLRGGAEETQYF. The entire variable domain, with the rest obtained from reference TRBV5-1 and TRBJ2-5, is as follows: KAGVTQTPRYLIKTRGQQVTLSCSPISGHRSVSWYQQTPGQGLQFLFEYFSETQRNKGNFPGRFSGRQFSNSRSEMNVSTLELGDSALYLCASSLRGGAEETQYFGPGTRLLVL.

This clonotype was seen many times. Sequence at one end of the junction differs from germline and may be a read error. The chain has TRBV7-2 and TRBJ2-5, with no clear D. Germline values: CDR1 SGHTA, CDR2 FQGNSA. The CDR3 runs 15 residues. The CDR3 sequence: CASSPVGGAQGTQYF. The CDR3, as DNA: TGTGCCAGCAGCCCGGTTGGCGGCGCACAAGGGACCCAGTACTTC.

This clonotype was recorded a few times. This CDR3 is CASSQVTVAGKAEAFF. CDR3 sequence (DNA): TGTGCCAGCAGCCAAGTGACAGTAGCGGGGAAGGCTGAAGCTTTCTTT. The chain employs TRBV4-2 and TRBJ1-1; TRBD1 might be the D (5 bases). V gave up 1 base and J gave up 6 bases, with 18 bases separating them. CDR1 and CDR2 from the germline V gene are LGHNA and YNFKEQ. The CDR3 consists of 16 residues.

The gene calls are TRBV19 and TRBJ2-5; unclear D gene. The CDR3 covers 13 residues. Germline CDR1 is LNHDA and CDR2 is SQIVND (reference sequence). V dropped 3 bases and J dropped 5 bases, with 10 bases sitting between them. CDR3 DNA sequence: TGTGCCAGTAGTATCCGCCCCGGGGAGACCCAGTACTTC. It codes for CASSIRPGETQYF.

This clonotype showed up many times. The rearrangement uses TRBV18 and TRBJ2-1; D remains ambiguous. CDR3 length equals 17 residues. Germline V CDR1 and CDR2: KGHSH, LQKENI. Trimming stripped 3 bases from V and 0 bases from J, with 15 bases between. The CDR3 region is CASSPPRQLSSYNEQFF. The CDR3 bases are TGTGCCAGCTCACCCCCCCGACAATTGAGCTCCTACAATGAGCAGTTCTTC. The variable domain in full, completed from reference TRBV18 and TRBJ2-1, reads NAGVMQNPRHLVRRRGQEARLRCSPMKGHSHVYWYRQLPEEGLKFMVYLQKENIIDESGMPKERFSAEFPKEGPSILRIQQVVRGDSAAYFCASSPPRQLSSYNEQFFGPGTRLTVL.

This clonotype appeared many times. This sequence joins TRBV28 and TRBJ1-4; D remains ambiguous. V shed 3 bases and J shed 7 bases, with 9 bases lying between them. Germline values: CDR1 MDHEN, CDR2 SYDVKM. The CDR3 is 13 amino acids. CDR3 sequence: CASSLSAAEKLFF. CDR3 in DNA: TGTGCCAGCAGTTTGTCGGCAGCTGAAAAACTGTTTTTT.

This clonotype showed up many times. The chain links TRBV30 to TRBJ1-2; D is undetermined. V lost 4 bases and J lost 1, with 7 bases in between. Looked up from germline, CDR1 is GTSNPN and CDR2 is SVGIG (reference sequence). This CDR3 spans 12 amino acids. CDR3 loop: CAWNQVNYGYTF. DNA of the CDR3: TGTGCCTGGAACCAGGTTAACTATGGCTACACCTTC. The full variable domain, with the rest looked up from reference TRBV30 and TRBJ1-2, is SQTIHQWPATLVQPVGSPLSLECTVEGTSNPNLYWYRQAAGRGLQLLFYSVGIGQISSEVPQNLSASRPQDRQFILSSKKLLLSDSGFYLCAWNQVNYGYTFGSGTRLTVV.

A few counts support this clonotype. The chain recombines TRBV18 with TRBJ2-1, with D hard to call. Germline CDR1 and CDR2: KGHSH and LQKENI. The CDR3 contains 15 residues. The ends were cut back, 2 bases at V and 6 bases at J, with 14 bases in the middle. In DNA form, the CDR3 reads TGTGCCAGCTCACCAAGGCTAGACGCCAGCAATGAGCAGTTCTTC. As protein: CASSPRLDASNEQFF.

This clonotype occurred many times. V usage is TRBV4-3 and J usage is TRBJ2-2, with unresolved D. The germline V gene has CDR1 LGHNA and CDR2 YSLEER. CDR3 length: 19 amino acids. V lost 0 bases and J lost 2, with 19 bases in between. In nucleotides, the CDR3 is TGCGCCAGCAGCCAAGAATGGCCGAGAACCTACCCTAACACCGGGGAGCTGTTTTTT. Translated: CASSQEWPRTYPNTGELFF.

This clonotype was seen repeatedly, ten times or more. The V and J genes are TRBV28 and TRBJ1-5; 10 nucleotides agree with TRBD1. The CDR3 has 15 amino acids. V gave up 4 bases and J gave up 6 bases; unmatched junction bases: 6. Per germline, CDR1 MDHEN and CDR2 SYDVKM. CDR3 in DNA: TGTGCCAGCAGTTCACCAGACAGGGGGCGTCAGCCCCAGCATTTT. This sequence encodes CASSSPDRGRQPQHF.

This clonotype was counted only a few times. The chain recombines TRBV10-3 with TRBJ2-7, with D maybe TRBD2 (5 bases). The CDR3 is 12 residues long. The V and J ends lost 6 bases and 1 base respectively, with 7 bases between them. Per the germline V gene, CDR1 is ENHRY and CDR2 is SYGVKD. In nucleotides, the CDR3 is TGTGCCATCAGACGGGATTCCTACGAGCAGTACTTC. Residues: CAIRRDSYEQYF.

This clonotype appeared a single time. The V gene is TRBV9, the J gene TRBJ2-3, with D perhaps TRBD2 (6 bases). V lost 2 bases and J 1 base, leaving 8 bases between the germline ends. Germline-derived CDR1 and CDR2 are SGDLS and YYNGEE. The CDR3 has 14 residues. The DNA for the CDR3 is TGTGCCAGCAGCGTTAGCGGACGCACAGATACGCAGTATTTT. This gives the protein CASSVSGRTDTQYF.

With regard to this clonotype: A much larger clone is a single base away; this may be a read error. V is TRBV6-2 or TRBV6-3 and J is TRBJ2-7; 8 nucleotides agree with TRBD1. The CDR3 length is 13 residues. V was pared by 2 bases and J by 5 bases, with 2 bases of the junction left unmatched. Per germline, CDR1 MNHEY and CDR2 SVGEGT. The CDR3 loop reads CASSYARGHEQYF. The CDR3 bases are TGTGCCAGCAGTTACGCCAGGGGGCACGAGCAGTACTTC.

This rearrangement joins TRBV12-3 or TRBV12-4 to TRBJ2-1, with 10 nucleotides matching TRBD2. This CDR3 comprises 15 residues. The trim removed 7 bases at V and 7 bases at J, leaving 10 bases unmatched. CDR3 residues: CASNLGVAGGNEQFF. In DNA form, the CDR3 reads TGTGCCAGCAATCTGGGGGTAGCGGGGGGAAATGAGCAGTTCTTC.

This clonotype was found many times. The chain uses TRBV2 and TRBJ2-1, with a weak D call TRBD1 (6 bases). This CDR3 has 14 amino acids. CDR1 and CDR2 (germline): SNHLY, FYNNEI. V lost 4 bases to trimming and J lost 4 bases, with 11 bases between them. The CDR3 nucleotides are TGTGCCAGCAGTGCAGGGCAGGGGTACAATGAGCAGTTCTTC. Protein sequence: CASSAGQGYNEQFF.

The CDR3 protein is CASKGAGTIGTGELFF. CDR3 DNA: TGTGCCAGCAAAGGGGCGGGGACAATTGGGACCGGGGAGCTGTTTTTT. The chain combines TRBV6-2 or TRBV6-3 with TRBJ2-2, with D tentatively TRBD1 or TRBD2 (6 bases each). This CDR3 contains 16 residues. Germline CDR1 MNHEY, CDR2 SVGEGT. The V gene lost 7 bases and the J gene lost 5 bases, with 20 bases spanning the gap.

This clonotype has only a few counts. This chain links TRBV14 with TRBJ1-4; D ambiguous. This CDR3 spans 14 amino acids. Between the trimmed V and J ends, which lost 1 base and 4 bases, there was a span of 7 bases. Germline V gene data show CDR1 as SGHDN and CDR2 as FVKESK. CDR3 DNA sequence: TGTGCCAGCAGCCAAGCGTGGGGTAATGAAAAACTGTTTTTT. Translated: CASSQAWGNEKLFF.

This clonotype has a handful of counts. The rearrangement links TRBV6-5 to TRBJ2-4, with D unclear. V dropped 3 bases and J dropped 0 bases, with 15 bases sitting between them. This CDR3 spans 17 amino acids. In germline, CDR1 is MNHEY, CDR2 SVGAGI. The CDR3 sequence: CASSYDVLALAKNIQYF. CDR3 in DNA: TGTGCCAGCAGTTATGATGTACTGGCGCTAGCCAAAAACATTCAGTACTTC.

Many counts were recorded for this clonotype. CDR3 in amino acids: CAISTLPLGQGRVNEQFF. For the CDR3, the DNA is TGTGCCATCAGCACACTCCCCCTGGGACAGGGTAGAGTGAATGAGCAGTTCTTC. V gene TRBV10-3 combines with J gene TRBJ2-1; TRBD1 matches 9 bases. The germline CDR1 and CDR2 sequences are ENHRY and SYGVKD. V dropped 6 bases and J dropped 7; count of bases not matched to a gene: 19. The CDR3 length is 18 residues.

The chain combines TRBV4-1 with TRBJ2-3, with 15 bases identical to TRBD2. This CDR3 spans 16 amino acids. V lost 6 bases, J lost 4 bases, and 5 bases stayed unmatched. Looked up from germline, CDR1 is MGHRA and CDR2 is YSYEKL. The CDR3 DNA reads TGCGCCAGCAGAGGACTAGCGGGGGGGCAGGCAGATACGCAGTATTTT. Translated: CASRGLAGGQADTQYF.

The V and J genes are TRBV28 and TRBJ1-3, with D possibly being TRBD1 (6 bases). Germline V gene lookup returns CDR1 MDHEN and CDR2 SYDVKM. V was clipped by 2 bases and J by 4 bases, with 15 bases between them. There are 16 residues in the CDR3. CDR3 DNA: TGTGCCAGCAGTTTACCCATCCGGGGGGCCGGAAACACCATATATTTT. Protein product: CASSLPIRGAGNTIYF.

Comment on this clonotype: Possible read error: a much larger clone is one base away. The rearrangement links TRBV6-9 to TRBJ1-2; possibly TRBD1 for D (5 bases). The CDR3 sequence is 16 residues long. The germline V gene has CDR1 MNHGY and CDR2 SVAAGI. V shed 4 bases and J shed 2 bases, with 17 bases lying between them. The CDR3 DNA is TGTGCCAGCAGTTCCGGGGCGGCGGCAGGGAACTATGGCTACACCTTC. As protein: CASSSGAAAGNYGYTF.

In its sample, this clonotype was seen many times. The chain carries TRBV24-1 and TRBJ2-3, with unresolved D. The CDR3 has 13 amino acids. Germline CDR1 and CDR2: KGHDR and SFDVKD. Between the trimmed V and J ends, which lost 0 bases and 7 bases, there was a span of 7 bases. The CDR3 loop reads CATSDLMTYTQYF. The CDR3 DNA reads TGTGCCACCAGTGATTTGATGACGTATACGCAGTATTTT.

The gene calls are TRBV20-1 and TRBJ1-1; D call uncertain. Trimming removed 8 bases from V and 7 bases from J, with 11 bases in between. Looked up from germline, CDR1 is DFQATT and CDR2 is SNEGSKA (reference sequence). The length of the CDR3 is 10 residues. CDR3 sequence: CSLGRSEAFF. The CDR3 region has the DNA TGCAGTCTAGGACGGAGTGAAGCTTTCTTT.

This clonotype was detected ten times or more. The chain recombines TRBV5-1 with TRBJ2-3; D may correspond to TRBD1 or TRBD2 (6 bases each). The germline V gene has CDR1 SGHRS and CDR2 YFSETQ. Trimming pared 0 bases from V and 3 bases from J, leaving 11 bases between. This CDR3 comprises 15 residues. CDR3 nucleotides: TGCGCCAGCAGCTTGGACGGGGGCCCGACAGATACGCAGTATTTT. Protein product: CASSLDGGPTDTQYF.